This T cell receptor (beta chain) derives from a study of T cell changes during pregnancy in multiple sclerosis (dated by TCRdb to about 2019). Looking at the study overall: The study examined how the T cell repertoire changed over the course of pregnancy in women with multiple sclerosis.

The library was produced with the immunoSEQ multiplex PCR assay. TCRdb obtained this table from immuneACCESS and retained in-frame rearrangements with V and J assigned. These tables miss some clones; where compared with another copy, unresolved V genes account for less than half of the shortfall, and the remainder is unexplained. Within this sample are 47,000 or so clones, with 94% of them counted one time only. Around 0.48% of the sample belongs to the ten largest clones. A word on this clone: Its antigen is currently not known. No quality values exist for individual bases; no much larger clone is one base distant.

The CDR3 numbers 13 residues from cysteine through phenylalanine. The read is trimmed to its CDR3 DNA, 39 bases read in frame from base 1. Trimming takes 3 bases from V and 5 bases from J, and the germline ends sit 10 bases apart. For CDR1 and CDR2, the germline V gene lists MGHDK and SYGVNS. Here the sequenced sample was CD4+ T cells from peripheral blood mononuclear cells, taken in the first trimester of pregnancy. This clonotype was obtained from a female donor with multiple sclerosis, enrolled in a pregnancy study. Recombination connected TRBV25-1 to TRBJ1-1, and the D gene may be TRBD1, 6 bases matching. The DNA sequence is TGTGCCAGCAGTGACAGGGGCGGTACTGAAGCTTTCTTT. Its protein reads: CASSDRGGTEAFF.